The TCR beta chain described here comes from a study of T cells in localized non-small cell lung cancer. CDR1 MDHEN and CDR2 SYDVKM come from the germline V gene. The CDR3 sequence is 14 residues long. V was clipped by 3 bases and J by 4 bases; unmatched bases: 5. This clone came up once. Profiling relied on immunoSEQ multiplex PCR, and the TCRdb table lists in-frame clones only, not all of them. The sample lists tens of thousands of clones, about 76% occurring once. The chain is built from TRBV28 and TRBJ1-1; 7 nucleotides align to TRBD1. The receptor was isolated from a woman aged 40-69 years with stage II squamous cell lung carcinoma. Here the sequenced sample was PBMCs, taken before any cancer treatment. The CDR3 nucleotides read TGTGCCAGCAGTTTGCAGGGGGTGAGCACTGAAGCTTTCTTT. Protein sequence: CASSLQGVSTEAFF.